These 12 T cell receptor beta chains originate from one sample sequenced in a study of T cells in Graves' hyperthyroidism and ophthalmopathy (dated by TCRdb to 2018 to 2020). Libraries were prepared through multiplex PCR. Data came from an Illumina HiSeq 2000. The TCR beta CDR3 regions were amplified from the RNA transcripts. The first round of RT-PCR for the TCR CDR3 was performed with the HTBI primer set and the Qiagen OneStep RT-PCR kit. Clones were called with MiXCR by TCRdb after fastp trimmed the public reads at Q25, and only in-frame beta chains were retained. Identical CDR3 proteins give one entry, which carries the most common genes and DNA. The sample has under 600,000 distinct CDR3 sequences on record, roughly 15% of them singletons. Jointly, the top ten make up around 3.3% of the sample. The material sequenced was blood. The receptors stem from a middle-aged woman with Graves' ophthalmopathy.

The sample holds a few counts of this clonotype. CDR3 sequence reads: CASSPTQLARQETQYF. The DNA of the CDR3 is TGCGCCAGCAGCCCCACCCAACTAGCGAGACAAGAGACCCAGTACTTC. This chain uses TRBV5-1 with TRBJ2-5; 7 nucleotides match TRBD2. V trimming: 4 bases; J trimming: 2 bases; junction bases outside the gene matches: 11. The CDR3 sequence is 16 residues long. Germline loops: CDR1 SGHRS, CDR2 YFSETQ.

Many counts were recorded for this clonotype. The chain carries TRBV3-1 and TRBJ1-1; D perhaps matches TRBD1 (5 bases). This CDR3 has 13 residues. Trimming left V 1 base short and J 6 bases short, with 9 bases between. Germline V gene sequence: CDR1 LGHDT, CDR2 YNNKEL (reference sequence). CDR3 nucleotide sequence: TGTGCCAGCAGCCAAGCGGGGGGGGCTGAAGCTTTCTTT. Its protein product is CASSQAGGAEAFF.

This chain links TRBV9 with TRBJ2-4; 7 bases line up with TRBD2. The V and J ends lost 4 bases and 1 base, in that order; junction bases with no gene match: 20. Germline values: CDR1 SGDLS, CDR2 YYNGEE. The CDR3 loop spans 20 amino acids. Written as DNA, the CDR3 is TGTGCCAGCAGCCCCCCGCGGGGGATAGCGGAGCCTCTCGCCAAAAACATTCAGTACTTC. Protein product: CASSPPRGIAEPLAKNIQYF.

The genes are TRBV10-2 and TRBJ2-5; 9 bases match TRBD2. Germline values: CDR1 WSHSY, CDR2 SAAADI. There are 15 residues in the CDR3. Germline trimming cut 4 bases from V and 4 bases from J; bases unmatched to any gene: 7. The CDR3 spells CASSAIAGEAETQYF. CDR3 bases: TGCGCCAGCAGTGCTATAGCGGGAGAGGCAGAGACCCAGTACTTC.

In this sample, this clonotype turned up many times. The chain uses TRBV28 and TRBJ2-7; 10 bases map to TRBD2. Trimming took 5 bases from V and 4 from J; bases not matched to a gene: 5. This CDR3 has 14 amino acids. Per the germline V gene, CDR1 is MDHEN and CDR2 is SYDVKM. The CDR3 sequence is CASSKGLAVYEQYF. Written as DNA, the CDR3 is TGTGCCAGCAGTAAAGGACTAGCGGTATACGAGCAGTACTTC.

With respect to this clonotype: A read error may account for a junction end that differs from germline. The chain combines TRBV6-5 with TRBJ2-7; no clear D. This CDR3 has 14 amino acids. The germline V gene encodes CDR1 MNHEY and CDR2 SVGAGI. CDR3 region: CASGYSILLYEQYF. The CDR3 DNA follows: TGTGCCAGCGGTTACTCGATATTGCTCTACGAGCAGTACTTC.

This chain uses TRBV20-1 with TRBJ1-1, with 9 bases aligning to TRBD1. The V gene end was trimmed by 0 bases and the J gene end by 0 bases; junction bases not matched to a gene: 8. CDR1 and CDR2 from the germline V gene are DFQATT and SNEGSKA (reference sequence). This CDR3 has 17 amino acids. CDR3 bases: TGCAGTGCTAGAGAAGGGGGGGGGACAGGGATGAACACTGAAGCTTTCTTT. Translating it yields CSAREGGGTGMNTEAFF.

This clonotype has more than one count but fewer than ten. The chain combines TRBV6-5 with TRBJ1-1; no firm D call. The germline gives CDR1 MNHEY, CDR2 SVGAGI. The CDR3 runs 15 residues. The V and J ends lost 0 bases and 0 bases respectively, with 8 bases between them. CDR3 coding DNA: TGTGCCAGCAGTTACTCGATCAAGGTGAACACTGAAGCTTTCTTT. Amino acid sequence: CASSYSIKVNTEAFF.

A word on this clonotype: This may arise from a read error, as a much more abundant clone is one base away. The chain employs TRBV20-1 and TRBJ2-1, with 9 bases lining up with TRBD2. Germline V gene data show CDR1 as DFQATT and CDR2 as SNEGSKA (reference sequence). The V gene end was trimmed by 3 bases and the J gene end by 6 bases; junction bases not matched to a gene: 12. The CDR3 has 16 amino acids. The CDR3 DNA follows: TGCAGTGCTAGCAACCTCAGCGGCGGGGGGGTCAATGAGCAGTTCTTC. Translating it yields CSASNLSGGGVNEQFF.

In this sample, this clonotype turned up many times. The chain uses TRBV10-3 and TRBJ2-1; D is ambiguous. Germline CDR1 is ENHRY and CDR2 is SYGVKD. There are 13 residues in the CDR3. V shed 2 bases and J shed 3 bases, with 5 bases lying between them. In DNA form, the CDR3 reads TGTGCCATCAGTGAGGACAACTACAATGAGCAGTTCTTC. It translates to CAISEDNYNEQFF.

The J gene is TRBJ2-5, the V gene TRBV6-2 or TRBV6-3; the D gene is possibly TRBD1 (8 bases). Germline V CDR1 and CDR2: MNHEY, SVGEGT. V was pared by 6 bases and J by 1 base, with 18 bases between. This CDR3 is built from 16 residues. DNA for the CDR3: TGTGCCAGCAGGAGGGCACAGGGGGGGATCCAAGAGACCCAGTACTTC. It specifies CASRRAQGGIQETQYF.

Only a few counts were recorded for this clonotype. This chain connects TRBV6-1 to TRBJ1-1; D call uncertain. The CDR3 consists of 14 residues. Germline CDR1 is MNHNS and CDR2 is SASEGT. Trimming left V 6 bases short and J 2 bases short, with 13 bases between. The CDR3 is CASSRGLVNTEAFF. The CDR3 DNA is TGTGCCAGCAGCCGTGGTTTAGTAAACACTGAAGCTTTCTTT.